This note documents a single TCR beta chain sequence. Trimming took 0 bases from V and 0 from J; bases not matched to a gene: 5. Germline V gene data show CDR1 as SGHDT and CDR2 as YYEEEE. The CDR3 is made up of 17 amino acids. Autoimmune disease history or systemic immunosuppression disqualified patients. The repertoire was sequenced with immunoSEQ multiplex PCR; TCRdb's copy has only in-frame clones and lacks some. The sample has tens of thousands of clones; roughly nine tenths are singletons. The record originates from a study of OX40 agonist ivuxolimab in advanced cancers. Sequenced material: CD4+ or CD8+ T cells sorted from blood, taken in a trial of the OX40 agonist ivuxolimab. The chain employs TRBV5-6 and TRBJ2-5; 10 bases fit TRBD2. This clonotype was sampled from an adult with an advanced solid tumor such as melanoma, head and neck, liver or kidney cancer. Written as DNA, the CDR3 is TGTGCCAGCAGCTTGGGAGTAGCGGGGGGTCACCAAGAGACCCAGTACTTC. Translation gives CASSLGVAGGHQETQYF.